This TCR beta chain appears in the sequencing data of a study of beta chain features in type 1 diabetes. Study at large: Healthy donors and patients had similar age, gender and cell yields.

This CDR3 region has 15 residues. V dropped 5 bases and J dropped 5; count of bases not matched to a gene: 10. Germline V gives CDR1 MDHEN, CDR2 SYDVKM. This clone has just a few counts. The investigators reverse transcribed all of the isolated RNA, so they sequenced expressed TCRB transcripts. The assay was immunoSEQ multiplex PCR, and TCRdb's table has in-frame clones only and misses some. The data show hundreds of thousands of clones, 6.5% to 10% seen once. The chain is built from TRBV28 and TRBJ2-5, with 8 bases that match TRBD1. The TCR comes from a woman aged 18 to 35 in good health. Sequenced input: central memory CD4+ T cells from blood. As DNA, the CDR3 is TGTGCCAGCAGTAGATCGGACAGGGATTCTGAGACCCAGTACTTC. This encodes CASSRSDRDSETQYF. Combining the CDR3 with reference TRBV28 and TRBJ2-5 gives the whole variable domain DVKVTQSSRYLVKRTGEKVFLECVQDMDHENMFWYRQDPGLGLRLIYFSYDVKMKEKGDIPEGYSVSREKKERFSLILESASTNQTSMYLCASSRSDRDSETQYFGPGTRLLVL.